These 8 T cell receptor beta chains came from one sample sequenced in a study of blood T cells in healthy people across ages. A second PCR, run for roughly 7 to 12 cycles, used a sample-barcoded 5' primer plus a J-beta primer mix. One entry per CDR3 protein results from TCRdb running MiXCR on the 5' RACE reads. The sample has 500,000 to 700,000 distinct CDR3 sequences; approximately 30% are singletons. The sequencing sample was made of blood. These receptors all stem from a woman aged 80 or older in good health.

Ten or more counts support this clonotype. The genes are TRBV29-1 and TRBJ1-2; D gene unclear. Germline lookup yields CDR1 SQVTM and CDR2 ANQGSEA. V lost 4 bases, J lost 5 bases, and 11 bases lay in between. The length of the CDR3 is 12 residues. CDR3 protein: CSVVGQVYGYTF. CDR3 DNA sequence: TGCAGCGTTGTTGGGCAGGTTTATGGCTACACCTTC.

This clonotype has ten or more counts. The chain employs TRBV15 and TRBJ2-1, with 7 bases aligning to TRBD1. This CDR3 has 16 residues. CDR1 LNHNV and CDR2 YYDKDF come from the germline V gene (reference sequence). V lost 5 bases, J lost 4 bases, and 11 bases stayed unmatched. This chain's CDR3 is CATSARTGQNYNEQFF. In DNA form, the CDR3 reads TGTGCCACCAGCGCTAGGACGGGACAGAATTACAATGAGCAGTTCTTC.

This chain joins TRBV19 and TRBJ2-1; possible D gene TRBD1, 5 bases. Germline CDR1 LNHDA, CDR2 SQIVND (reference sequence). V was trimmed by 1 base and J by 0 bases, leaving 7 bases between them. This CDR3 comprises 15 residues. In DNA form, the CDR3 reads TGTGCCAGTAGTATAGTCGACAGCTCCTACAATGAGCAGTTCTTC. Encoded protein: CASSIVDSSYNEQFF.

This clonotype was recorded at least ten times. The chain employs TRBV20-1 and TRBJ1-2, with D hard to call. The CDR3 contains 15 residues. Germline-derived CDR1 and CDR2 are DFQATT and SNEGSKA (reference sequence). Trimming took 3 bases from V and 3 from J, leaving 17 bases between them. The CDR3 protein is CSARESLTPYYGYTF. The DNA of the CDR3 is TGCAGTGCTAGGGAGAGCTTGACACCTTACTATGGCTACACCTTC.

This clonotype came up a few times. The V gene is TRBV30, the J gene TRBJ1-1; D gene unclear. This CDR3 is built from 20 residues. Germline values: CDR1 GTSNPN, CDR2 SVGIG (reference sequence). With 0 bases removed from V and 1 base from J, the gap between germline ends came to 27 bases. For the CDR3, the DNA is TGTGCCTGGAGTGTACGGTCGGTCGGAATCGGGCGATTAGAGAACACTGAAGCTTTCTTT. It yields the protein CAWSVRSVGIGRLENTEAFF.

The table lists this clonotype with a few counts. V gene TRBV10-3 combines with J gene TRBJ1-5; the D is unclear. Germline lookup yields CDR1 ENHRY and CDR2 SYGVKD. The CDR3 spans 16 residues. The V and J ends lost 6 bases and 9 bases respectively, with 24 bases between them. Here the CDR3 DNA reads TGTGCCATCAGCTCAACCTATCGACGGGTCAGTCGGCCCCAGCATTTT. It encodes CAISSTYRRVSRPQHF.

The chain combines TRBV28 with TRBJ1-5, with a weak D call TRBD1 (6 bases). Deletions cut 3 bases from V and 6 bases from J, with 12 bases between. This CDR3 region has 14 residues. Looked up from germline, CDR1 is MDHEN and CDR2 is SYDVKM. The CDR3 DNA follows: TGTGCCAGCAGTTTCGGTCTACAGGGTCAGCCCCAGCATTTT. Its protein product is CASSFGLQGQPQHF. The variable domain in full, completed from reference TRBV28 and TRBJ1-5, reads DVKVTQSSRYLVKRTGEKVFLECVQDMDHENMFWYRQDPGLGLRLIYFSYDVKMKEKGDIPEGYSVSREKKERFSLILESASTNQTSMYLCASSFGLQGQPQHFGDGTRLSIL.

The chain combines TRBV12-3 or TRBV12-4 with TRBJ1-2; no clear D gene. V was trimmed by 5 bases and J by 4 bases, leaving 17 bases between them. This CDR3 comprises 15 residues. CDR3 residues: CASSPLRVHGYGYTF. The CDR3 DNA follows: TGTGCCAGCAGTCCATTGAGGGTGCATGGCTATGGCTACACCTTC.